The clone carrying this T cell receptor beta chain was seen only once. Its antigen remains unknown. A junction boundary mismatches the germline segment, possibly from a read error. The source of the sample is a study of blood T cells in healthy people across ages. Then a second PCR, running roughly 7 to 11 cycles, was carried out with a sample-barcoded 5' primer and a J-beta primer mix. MiXCR, applied by TCRdb to the 5' RACE reads, yields one record per CDR3 protein. The sample contains about 830,000 distinct CDR3 sequences, roughly 60% of which appear only once. Germline V gives CDR1 SSHAT, CDR2 FNYEAQ (reference sequence). The length of the CDR3 is 16 residues. Isolated PBMCs totaled at least 6.5 million in each sample. Overall study findings and caveats: Roughly linear declines in TCR beta diversity per million T cells occurred with age. Compared with aged donors, long-lived donors showed fewer expanded clones, suggesting selection. PBMCs went unsorted, and a conclusive naive versus antigen-experienced comparison was therefore prevented.

The chain employs TRBV7-7 and TRBJ2-7; TRBD2 matches at 9 bases. The J call could be wrong; TRBJ2-5 is a better fit for the DNA end. This sequence was found in a man aged 25 to 45 in good health. Sequenced sample: blood. The CDR3: CASSKYSGGGRETQYF. In DNA, the CDR3 is TGTGCTAGCAGCAAATATAGCGGGGGCGGACGGGAGACCCAGTACTTC.